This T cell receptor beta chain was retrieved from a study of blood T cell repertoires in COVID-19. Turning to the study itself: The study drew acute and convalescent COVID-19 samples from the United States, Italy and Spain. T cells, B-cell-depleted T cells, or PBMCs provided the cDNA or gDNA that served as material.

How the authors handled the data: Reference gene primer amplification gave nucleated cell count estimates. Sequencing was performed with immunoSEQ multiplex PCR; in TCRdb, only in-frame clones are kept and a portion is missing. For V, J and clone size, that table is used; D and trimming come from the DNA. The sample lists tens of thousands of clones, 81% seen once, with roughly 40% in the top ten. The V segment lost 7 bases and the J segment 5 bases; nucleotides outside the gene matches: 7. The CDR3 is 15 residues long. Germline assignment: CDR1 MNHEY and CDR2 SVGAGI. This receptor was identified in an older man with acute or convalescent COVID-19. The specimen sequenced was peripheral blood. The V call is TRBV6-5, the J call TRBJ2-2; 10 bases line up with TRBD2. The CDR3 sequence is CASIKLAGYTGELFF. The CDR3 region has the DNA TGTGCCAGCATTAAACTAGCGGGGTATACCGGGGAGCTGTTTTTT.